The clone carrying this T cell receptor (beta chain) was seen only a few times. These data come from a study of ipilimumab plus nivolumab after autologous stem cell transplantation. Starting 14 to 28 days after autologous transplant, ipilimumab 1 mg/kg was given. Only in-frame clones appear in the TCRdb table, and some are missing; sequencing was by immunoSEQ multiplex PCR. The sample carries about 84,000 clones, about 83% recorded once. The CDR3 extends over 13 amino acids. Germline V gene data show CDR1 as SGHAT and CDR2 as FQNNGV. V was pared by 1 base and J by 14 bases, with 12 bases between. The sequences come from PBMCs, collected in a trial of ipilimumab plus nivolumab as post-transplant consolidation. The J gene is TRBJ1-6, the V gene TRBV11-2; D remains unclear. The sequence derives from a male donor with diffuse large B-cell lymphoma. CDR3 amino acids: CASSLGGISTLHF. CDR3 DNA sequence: TGTGCCAGCAGCTTAGGTGGGATCTCCACCCTCCACTTT.